What follows describes a single T cell receptor (beta chain). Antigen unknown. This entry belongs to a study of T cell responses to AZD1222 COVID-19 vaccine. Study summary: Pooling was applied to second doses at about 4 or about 12 weeks. Study results and limitations: In a largely white British group with more females than males, clonal diversity was possibly underestimated. Regions 160-218 and 743-854 dominated among vaccine-associated CD4 TCRs spanning spike.

Clones were sequenced by immunoSEQ multiplex PCR, and TCRdb holds only the in-frame ones, with some missing. This sample has 90,000 to 150,000 clones, with approximately 90% found just once. The V gene end was trimmed by 5 bases and the J gene end by 4 bases; junction bases not matched to a gene: 6. The CDR3 covers 14 residues. CDR1 and CDR2 from the germline V gene are SQVTM and ANQGSEA. This receptor was taken from an adult in good health. The chain joins TRBV29-1 to TRBJ1-2, with 11 bases fitting TRBD1. This material consisted of peripheral blood, taken on day 0 of AZD1222 vaccination. The DNA of the CDR3 is TGCAGCGTTAACGGGGACAGGGGGGTCTATGGCTACACCTTC. Its translation is CSVNGDRGVYGYTF.